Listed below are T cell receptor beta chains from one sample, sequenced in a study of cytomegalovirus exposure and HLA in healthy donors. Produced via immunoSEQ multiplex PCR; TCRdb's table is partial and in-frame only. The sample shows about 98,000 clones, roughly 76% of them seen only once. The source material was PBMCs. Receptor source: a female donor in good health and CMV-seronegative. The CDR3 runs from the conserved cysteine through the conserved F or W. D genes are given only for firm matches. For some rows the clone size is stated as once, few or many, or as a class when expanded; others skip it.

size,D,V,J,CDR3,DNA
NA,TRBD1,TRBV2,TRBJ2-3,CASSVRDRGQYF,TGTGCCAGCAGTGTCCGGGACAGGGGGCAGTATTTT
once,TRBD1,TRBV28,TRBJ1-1,CASSSTGGYTEAFF,TGTGCCAGCAGCAGTACAGGGGGGTACACTGAAGCTTTCTTT
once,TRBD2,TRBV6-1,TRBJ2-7,CASSELDVGRAYEQYF,TGTGCCAGCAGTGAACTGGACGTTGGGAGGGCCTACGAGCAGTACTTC
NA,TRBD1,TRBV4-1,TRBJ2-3,CASTPWTGPADTQYF,TGCGCCAGCACACCTTGGACAGGGCCGGCAGATACGCAGTATTTT
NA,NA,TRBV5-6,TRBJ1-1,CASSKDSPRSAFF,TGTGCCAGCAGCAAGGACAGTCCCCGAAGTGCTTTCTTT
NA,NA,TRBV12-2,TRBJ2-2,CASRCHGTRGTGELFF,TGTGCAAGTCGCTGTCACGGGACTCGGGGGACCGGGGAGCTGTTTTTT
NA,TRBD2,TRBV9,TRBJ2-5,CASSDLTSGETQYF,TGTGCCAGCAGCGATTTGACTAGCGGTGAGACCCAGTACTTC
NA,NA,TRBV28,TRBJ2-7,CASSFGGIDEQYF,TGTGCCAGCTCCTTTGGGGGGATCGACGAGCAGTACTTC
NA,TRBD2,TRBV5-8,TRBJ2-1,CASMDSGSSSYNEQFF,TGTGCCAGCATGGATAGCGGGTCGAGCTCCTACAATGAGCAGTTCTTC
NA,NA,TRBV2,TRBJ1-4,CASNSRGSGEKLFF,TGTGCCAGCAACTCTAGGGGGTCGGGGGAAAAACTGTTTTTT
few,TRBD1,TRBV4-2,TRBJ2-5,CASSQNRGQTQYF,TGTGCCAGCAGCCAGAACAGGGGCCAGACCCAGTACTTC
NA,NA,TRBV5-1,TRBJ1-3,CASSLSGTNTIYF,TGCGCCAGCAGCTTATCAGGGACTAACACCATATATTTT
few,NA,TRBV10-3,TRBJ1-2,CAISESGNGYTF,TGTGCCATCAGTGAGTCGGGCAATGGCTACACCTTC
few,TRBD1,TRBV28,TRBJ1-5,CASSSPTGGMSQPQHF,TGTGCCAGCAGTTCTCCTACAGGGGGCATGAGCCAGCCCCAGCATTTT
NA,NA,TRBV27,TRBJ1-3,CASSLSLLAGDTIYF,TGTGCCAGCAGTTTATCGCTGTTAGCGGGGGACACCATATATTTT
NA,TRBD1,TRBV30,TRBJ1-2,CAWSVGWSGGGYGYTF,TGTGCCTGGAGTGTAGGTTGGTCAGGGGGCGGCTATGGCTACACCTTC
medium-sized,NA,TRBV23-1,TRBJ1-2,CASSQSAGKTPEIYGYTF,TGCGCCAGCAGTCAATCGGCGGGAAAAACCCCCGAAATCTATGGCTACACCTTC
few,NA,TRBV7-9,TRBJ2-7,CASSPASQGALTYEQYF,TGTGCCAGCAGCCCAGCATCACAGGGCGCCCTCACCTACGAGCAGTACTTC
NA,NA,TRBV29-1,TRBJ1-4,CSAGEEEKLFF,TGCAGCGCCGGCGAGGAGGAAAAACTGTTTTTT
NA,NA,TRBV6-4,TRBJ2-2,CASSTGTANTGELFF,TGTGCCAGCAGTACCGGGACTGCGAACACCGGGGAGCTGTTTTTT
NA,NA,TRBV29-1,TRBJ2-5,CSVDPQGAETQYF,TGCAGCGTTGACCCACAGGGTGCGGAGACCCAGTACTTC
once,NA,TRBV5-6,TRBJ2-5,CASSLPHHQETQYF,TGTGCCAGCAGCTTGCCACACCACCAAGAGACCCAGTACTTC
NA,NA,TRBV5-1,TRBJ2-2,CASSLGSGVNTGELFF,TGCGCCAGCAGCTTGGGATCAGGGGTTAACACCGGGGAGCTGTTTTTT
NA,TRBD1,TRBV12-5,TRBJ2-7,CASAPRTGGLNEQYF,TGTGCTAGTGCCCCAAGGACAGGGGGCCTCAACGAGCAGTACTTC
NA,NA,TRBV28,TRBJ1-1,CASTLAATEAFF,TGTGCCAGCACCCTGGCGGCCACTGAAGCTTTCTTT
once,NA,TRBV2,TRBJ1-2,CASTPDINYGYTF,TGTGCCAGCACCCCGGACATAAACTATGGCTACACCTTC
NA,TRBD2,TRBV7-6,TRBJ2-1,CASSSLAGEQFF,TGTGCCAGCAGCTCTTTAGCGGGAGAGCAGTTCTTC
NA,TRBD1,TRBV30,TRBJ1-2,CAWSQDRGYGYTF,TGTGCCTGGAGCCAGGACAGGGGTTATGGCTACACCTTC
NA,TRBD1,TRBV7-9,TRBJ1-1,CASSSLDRGHNEAFF,TGTGCCAGCAGCTCCCTGGACAGGGGGCATAATGAAGCTTTCTTT
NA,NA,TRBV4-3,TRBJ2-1,CASSQEQGWGGEQFF,TGCGCCAGCAGCCAAGAGCAGGGTTGGGGTGGTGAGCAGTTCTTC
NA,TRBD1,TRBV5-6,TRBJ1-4,CASSRGQGKGEKLFF,TGTGCCAGCAGCCGTGGACAGGGGAAAGGTGAAAAACTGTTTTTT
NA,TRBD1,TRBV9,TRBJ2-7,CASSPTGGDSYEQYF,TGTGCCAGCAGCCCTACAGGGGGCGACTCCTACGAGCAGTACTTC
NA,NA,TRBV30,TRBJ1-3,CAYTPTRGNTIYF,TGTGCCTACACACCGACTCGGGGAAACACCATATATTTT
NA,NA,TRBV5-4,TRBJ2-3,CASSFGGDGTSQDTQYF,TGTGCCAGCAGCTTTGGTGGGGACGGGACAAGTCAGGATACGCAGTATTTT
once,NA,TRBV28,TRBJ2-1,CASSPTLANEQFF,TGTGCCAGCAGTCCCACGCTAGCGAATGAGCAGTTCTTC
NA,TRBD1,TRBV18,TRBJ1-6,CASSPGQGANSPLHF,TGTGCCAGCTCACCAGGTCAGGGGGCTAATTCACCCCTCCACTTT
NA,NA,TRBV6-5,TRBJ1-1,CASSYAQGGYEAFF,TGTGCCAGCAGTTACGCACAGGGTGGGTATGAAGCTTTCTTT
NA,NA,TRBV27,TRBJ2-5,CASSAGQFQGTQYF,TGTGCCAGCAGTGCCGGACAATTTCAGGGGACCCAGTACTTC
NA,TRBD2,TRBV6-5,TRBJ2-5,CASSYSLAGETQYF,TGTGCCAGCAGTTACTCCCTAGCGGGAGAGACCCAGTACTTC
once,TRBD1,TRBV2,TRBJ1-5,CASKAQKTGGNQPQHF,TGTGCCAGCAAAGCCCAAAAGACAGGGGGCAATCAGCCCCAGCATTTT